This is a list of T cell receptor beta chains from one sample in a study of shared clonotypes between healthy human individuals. The protocol was immunoSEQ multiplex PCR, while the TCRdb copy is restricted to in-frame clones and leaves out a portion. The top ten hold about 1.1% of the sample, which has about 2 million clones, roughly 94% seen once. The material sequenced was naive CD8+ T cells sorted from blood. These receptors were obtained from a man aged 18 to 29 in good health. Each CDR3 is given without its conserved first and last residue.

TRBV7-2	TRBJ2-7	ASSLRTSYEQY
TRBV27	TRBJ1-1	ASSFNKGWDTEAF
TRBV29-1	TRBJ2-7	SVTQGGGTYEQY
TRBV28	TRBJ2-7	ASSLLFRTEQY
TRBV29-1	TRBJ1-3	SAFQSSGNTIY
TRBV6-1	TRBJ2-5	ASSGVRESDVETQY
TRBV6-1	TRBJ2-7	ASRGAGIYEQY
TRBV27	TRBJ1-1	ASKPGGTGDTEAF
TRBV7-6	TRBJ2-1	ASSFREGQEQF
TRBV5-6	TRBJ2-7	ASSSQESSSYEQY
TRBV6-1	TRBJ1-2	ASGGRSYGYT
TRBV11-2	TRBJ2-1	ASSHQRGNEQF
TRBV7-9	TRBJ2-4	ASSPGQLLGDQY
TRBV4-2	TRBJ2-1	ASSPQREKVENEQF
TRBV7-8	TRBJ2-7	ASSSLWDNPSYEQY
TRBV7-2	TRBJ2-7	ASSLVTSGNEQY
TRBV10-1	TRBJ2-2	ASSDWGPNTGELF
TRBV7-7	TRBJ2-1	ASSLDPADSEGGNEQF
TRBV27	TRBJ2-3	ASSLLGVTRTDTQY
TRBV7-9	TRBJ2-5	ASSFGNSGSPPQETQY
TRBV5-1	TRBJ2-7	ASSLGLAGGYEQY
TRBV6-1	TRBJ1-2	ASSPRGGTYGYT
TRBV13	TRBJ2-3	ASIKTSENTQY
TRBV2	TRBJ1-2	ASSEGDLGTYGYT